The source of this TCR beta chain is a study of T cell repertoires in cytomegalovirus infection (dated 2019 in TCRdb). General notes on the study: Donor HLA type was relevant to the analysis, as public TCR beta signatures indicated carriage of CMV infection together with the matching HLA type. Study-wide conclusions, independent of this receptor: The ex vivo response was dominated by HLA-C-restricted CMV-specific TCR beta clonotypes, which also provided the single most frequent clonotype in two of eight donors. Carriers of CMV infection plus the relevant HLA type were discriminated by the cumulative frequency of public TCR beta family members in the study cohort and in an independent approximately 340-donor cohort.

This clonotype was seen a handful of times. Its antigen is unknown. No much larger clone is present one base from it, and per-base qualities are unavailable. The listed sequencing device is Illumina HiSeq 1500. Using fastp at Q25 and MiXCR, TCRdb reprocessed the public reads and kept productive beta chains. Every distinct CDR3 protein forms one entry, paired with its most common genes and DNA. The sample table shows fewer than 200,000 distinct CDR3 sequences, and about 15% are seen once. Roughly 27% of the sample belongs to the ten largest clones. In the germline V gene, CDR1 corresponds to MDHEN and CDR2 to SYDVKM. There are 14 amino acids in the CDR3, from cysteine to phenylalanine inclusive. The CDR3 DNA has 42 bases and is translated from base 1. Germline trimming: 8 bases from V, 0 bases from J; junction bases outside gene matches: 4.

This sequence uses TRBV28 and TRBJ2-1; 7 of the junction bases match TRBD1. The sample consisted of PBMCs. This sequence originates from a human donor in good health (CMV status not recorded). Some clones in this sample may be carry-over from other donors' samples. The CDR3 sequence is CASRQGSSYNEQFF. The DNA sequence is TGTGCCAGCCGACAGGGAAGCTCCTACAATGAGCAGTTCTTC.